A single TCR beta chain is shown here with its context. Antigen specificity is unknown. These data are taken from a study of chemoradiotherapy in HPV16-positive cancers. In the study overall: A couple of HPV16-positive patients' cells yielded candidate HPV-specific clones and common motifs.

Trimming removed 5 bases from V and 0 bases from J, with 8 bases in between. The CDR3 sequence is 14 residues long. Per the germline V gene, CDR1 is MNHEY and CDR2 is SVGAGI. Overall study findings and caveats: HPV-specific T cells were functionally defined from only two HPV16-positive patients. Non-HPV-specific T cells did not expand in tumors during treatment, whereas candidate HPV-specific clones and E7-related motifs did.

Sequencing used immunoSEQ multiplex PCR; TCRdb keeps in-frame clones, though not all of them. Of around 890 clones in the sample, more than 75% were seen once. Source: tumor tissue, taken from a patient who underwent chemoradiotherapy. The rearrangement joins TRBV6-5 to TRBJ1-3; no definite D call. The TCR sequence derives from a human donor with HPV-associated anogenital cancer. CDR3 nucleotides: TGTGCCAGCAGTGAAGTGTACTCTGGAAACACCATATATTTT. Amino acid sequence: CASSEVYSGNTIYF.